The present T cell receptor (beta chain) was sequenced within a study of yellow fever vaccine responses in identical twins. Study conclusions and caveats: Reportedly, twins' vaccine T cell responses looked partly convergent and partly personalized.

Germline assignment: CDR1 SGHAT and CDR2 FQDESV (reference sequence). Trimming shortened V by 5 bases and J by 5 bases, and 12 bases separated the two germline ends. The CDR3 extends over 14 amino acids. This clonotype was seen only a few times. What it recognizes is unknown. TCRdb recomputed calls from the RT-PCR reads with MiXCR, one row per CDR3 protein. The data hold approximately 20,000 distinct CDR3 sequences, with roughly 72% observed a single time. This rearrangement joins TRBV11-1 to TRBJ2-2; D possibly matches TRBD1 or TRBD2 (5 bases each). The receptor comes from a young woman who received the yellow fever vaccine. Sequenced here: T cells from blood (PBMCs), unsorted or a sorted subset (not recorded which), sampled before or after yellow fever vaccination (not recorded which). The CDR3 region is CASSPGTATGELFF. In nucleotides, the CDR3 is TGTGCCAGCAGCCCCGGGACGGCTACCGGGGAGCTGTTTTTT.